A single sample gave rise to the 25 T cell receptor beta chains below, sequenced in a study of T and B cells in COVID-19 patients. TRB was amplified from approximately 250-480 ng of blood genomic DNA. BIOMED2 TRB-A/B primer pools were used in multiplex TRB PCR. TCRdb used MiXCR to reprocess the multiplex PCR reads, holding one entry per CDR3 protein. This table holds fewer than 15,000 distinct CDR3 sequences, 29% found once. Source material: blood. These receptors originate from a human donor who had recovered from COVID-19.

This clonotype is termed medium-sized. V usage is TRBV27 and J usage is TRBJ2-7, with D possibly matching TRBD1 (6 bases). Germline V CDR1 and CDR2: MNHEY, SMNVEV (reference sequence). Trimming stripped 6 bases from V and 3 bases from J, with 6 bases between. The CDR3 contains 11 residues. CDR3 region: CASRTGYEQYF. CDR3 nucleotides: TGTGCCAGCAGGACAGGCTACGAGCAGTACTTC.

This clonotype was detected only a few times. J is TRBJ1-1 and V is TRBV6-6, with a weak D call TRBD1 (6 bases). CDR1 and CDR2 (germline): MNHNY, SVGAGI (reference sequence). The germline V and J ends were trimmed by 5 bases and 5 bases, with 12 bases remaining between them. CDR3 length: 13 amino acids. In DNA, the CDR3 is TGTGCCAGCAGTAGGAGGGGGGAAACTGAAGCTTTCTTT. Protein product: CASSRRGETEAFF.

The chain uses TRBV28 and TRBJ1-2; D is possibly TRBD1 (5 bases). CDR3 length: 16 residues. CDR1 is MDHEN and CDR2 is SYDVKM in the germline V gene. Trimming cost V 8 bases and J 4 bases, with 23 bases left between them. The CDR3 here is CASQRPMGREIYGYTF. The DNA of the CDR3 is TGTGCCAGCCAAAGGCCTATGGGCAGGGAGATCTATGGCTACACCTTC.

The gene calls are TRBV24-1 and TRBJ2-5; D is ambiguous. Trimming took 4 bases from V and 4 from J, leaving 0 bases between them. CDR1 and CDR2 from the germline V gene are KGHDR and SFDVKD. The CDR3 is 10 amino acids. CDR3 nucleotide sequence: TGTGCCACCAGTGAAGAGACCCAGTACTTC. Its translation is CATSEETQYF.

This rearrangement joins TRBV18 to TRBJ2-3; tentative D call: TRBD2 (5 bases). From germline, CDR1 is KGHSH and CDR2 LQKENI. The CDR3 has 12 residues. V dropped 6 bases and J dropped 5 bases, with 9 bases sitting between them. In DNA, the CDR3 is TGTGCCAGCTCTCCCAGCGGAGATACGCAGTATTTT. As protein: CASSPSGDTQYF.

The rearrangement links TRBV29-1 to TRBJ2-7; 8 bases match TRBD2. The ends lost 7 bases at V and 2 bases at J; junction bases unmatched: 4. CDR1 and CDR2 from the germline V gene are SQVTM and ANQGSEA. The CDR3 contains 12 residues. The CDR3 sequence: CSAGRGTYEQYF. The DNA for the CDR3 is TGCAGCGCCGGGAGGGGGACCTACGAGCAGTACTTC.

CDR3 nucleotides: TGTGCCAGTGTTCTAGCGGGAGGGACCGGGGGAGATACGCAGTATTTT. Its translation: CASVLAGGTGGDTQYF. The chain uses TRBV19 and TRBJ2-3, with 12 nucleotides matching TRBD2. J gave up 5 bases and V 8 bases, and 11 bases lay outside the gene matches. The CDR3 sequence is 16 residues long. The germline CDR1 and CDR2 sequences are LNHDA and SQIVND (reference sequence).

For the CDR3, the DNA is TGTGCCATCAGTGAGGGCACACTAGGCAAAAACATTCAGTACTTC. This encodes CAISEGTLGKNIQYF. This rearrangement joins TRBV10-3 to TRBJ2-4, with D possibly TRBD2 on 5 matching bases. CDR1 and CDR2 (germline): ENHRY, SYGVKD. V was trimmed by 2 bases and J by 3 bases, leaving 11 bases between them. The CDR3 extends over 15 amino acids.

The chain uses TRBV5-1 and TRBJ2-2, with D unresolved. The CDR3 has 14 residues. Germline V lookup: CDR1 SGHRS, CDR2 YFSETQ. V was clipped by 9 bases and J by 1 base, with 13 bases between them. The CDR3 here is CATRMELNTGELFF. CDR3 DNA sequence: TGCGCCACCAGGATGGAATTGAACACCGGGGAGCTGTTTTTT.

Relative to its sample, this clonotype is medium-sized (0.01 to 0.1%). The chain recombines TRBV19 with TRBJ2-7; D unclear. The V gene's germline CDR1 is LNHDA and CDR2 SQIVND (reference sequence). The V end lost 3 bases, the J end lost 7 bases, and 10 bases lay between the germline ends. This CDR3 has 12 amino acids. The CDR3 nucleotides are TGTGCCAGTAGTATGGGATTGGGAGAGCAGTACTTC. Protein: CASSMGLGEQYF.

This clonotype was counted at least ten times. This rearrangement joins TRBV19 to TRBJ2-3; 11 nucleotides line up with TRBD2. Trimming removed 7 bases from V and 8 bases from J; junction bases left unmatched: 14. The V gene's germline CDR1 is LNHDA and CDR2 SQIVND (reference sequence). This CDR3 has 16 amino acids. CDR3 sequence (DNA): TGTGCCAGTACCCCACTAGCGGGGGCTCGGAGGGTTACGCAGTATTTT. Translating gives CASTPLAGARRVTQYF. Full variable domain (rest looked up from reference TRBV19 and TRBJ2-3): DGGITQSPKYLFRKEGQNVTLSCEQNLNHDAMYWYRQDPGQGLRLIYYSQIVNDFQKGDIAEGYSVSREKKESFPLTVTSAQKNPTAFYLCASTPLAGARRVTQYFGPGTRLTVL.

This clonotype is termed medium-sized. The rearrangement links TRBV19 to TRBJ1-1; 8 bases agree with TRBD1. Germline CDR1 and CDR2: LNHDA and SQIVND (reference sequence). This CDR3 is 15 amino acids long. V lost 5 bases and J lost 0; bases outside the gene matches: 5. The CDR3 coding sequence is TGTGCCAGTAGTTCCTCAGGGGGCGTGAACACTGAAGCTTTCTTT. This gives the protein CASSSSGGVNTEAFF.

The sample holds a few counts of this clonotype. The genes are TRBV7-9 and TRBJ2-1; 14 nucleotides agree with TRBD2. With V trimmed by 5 bases and J by 8 bases, 5 bases remained unmatched. Germline CDR1 SEHNR, CDR2 FQNEAQ (reference sequence). The CDR3 has 15 residues. In DNA, the CDR3 is TGTGCCAGCAGCGAGGGACTAGCGGGAGCTGATGAGCAGTTCTTC. Translating gives CASSEGLAGADEQFF.

The CDR3 DNA is TGTGCCAGCAGCTTACGGCGAGAGGCCGAGCAGTACTTC. It specifies CASSLRREAEQYF. The rearrangement links TRBV7-2 to TRBJ2-7; the D is unclear. This CDR3 comprises 13 residues. CDR1 SGHTA and CDR2 FQGNSA come from the germline V gene. V lost 2 bases and J lost 6, with 11 bases in between.

Notes on this clonotype: It may be a read error: a sequence one base away is much more abundant. This CDR3 fails to terminate in the conserved phenylalanine or tryptophan, so it likely reflects a read error. The chain uses TRBV29-1 and TRBJ1-2, with 7 bases lining up with TRBD1. CDR1 SQVTM and CDR2 ANQGSEA come from the germline V gene. This CDR3 spans 11 amino acids. Trimming cost V 7 bases and J 8 bases; bases outside gene matches: 7. The CDR3: CSAPQGGGYTS. In DNA, the CDR3 is TGCAGCGCGCCCCAGGGGGGCGGCTACACCTCC.

The chain employs TRBV4-3 and TRBJ2-6; D remains unclear. V was pared by 1 base and J by 4 bases, with 8 bases between. This CDR3 comprises 15 residues. The germline CDR1 and CDR2 sequences are LGHNA and YSLEER. CDR3 nucleotides: TGCGCCAGCAGCCAAGGACGGGCCGGGGCCAACGTCCTGACTTTC. Protein sequence: CASSQGRAGANVLTF.

This clonotype has a count of ten or more. The gene calls are TRBV12-3 or TRBV12-4 and TRBJ2-7, with 7 positions matching TRBD1. This CDR3 spans 13 amino acids. The junction had 3 bases not matched to a gene; V was cut back by 2 bases and J by 5 bases. CDR3: CASSLRGRNEQYF. The CDR3 bases are TGTGCCAGCAGTTTAAGGGGGCGAAACGAGCAGTACTTC.

The V call is TRBV6-5, the J call TRBJ2-2; possibly TRBD1 or TRBD2 for D (5 bases each). Germline V lookup: CDR1 MNHEY, CDR2 SVGAGI. V shed 8 bases and J shed 0 bases, with 7 bases lying between them. CDR3 length equals 13 residues. This chain's CDR3 is CASEGTNTGELFF. The DNA of the CDR3 is TGTGCCAGCGAGGGGACGAACACCGGGGAGCTGTTTTTT.

This clonotype qualifies as medium-sized. The chain couples TRBV30 to TRBJ1-1; no clear D. CDR3 size: 13 residues. The ends were cut back, 0 bases at V and 0 bases at J, with 5 bases in the middle. Germline V gene data show CDR1 as GTSNPN and CDR2 as SVGIG (reference sequence). The CDR3 spells CAWSVILNTEAFF. CDR3 in DNA: TGTGCCTGGAGTGTTATTCTGAACACTGAAGCTTTCTTT.

Within the sample, this clonotype is medium-sized. The rearrangement uses TRBV29-1 and TRBJ2-7; TRBD1 matches 10 bases. The CDR3 is made up of 19 amino acids. Germline assignment: CDR1 SQVTM and CDR2 ANQGSEA. V trimming: 4 bases; J trimming: 2 bases; junction bases outside the gene matches: 20. The CDR3 bases are TGCAGCGTTGTAGATTTAGGAAGACAGGGGGCTAACCCCCCCTACGAGCAGTACTTC. Translated, it gives CSVVDLGRQGANPPYEQYF.

The sample holds one count of this clonotype. The rearrangement links TRBV11-2 to TRBJ1-6; no reliable D call. V gave up 0 bases and J gave up 8 bases, with 8 bases separating them. The germline V gene encodes CDR1 SGHAT and CDR2 FQNNGV. The CDR3 spans 14 residues. The CDR3 reads CASSLEGSDSPLHF. CDR3 DNA sequence: TGTGCCAGCAGCTTAGAAGGGTCAGATTCACCCCTCCACTTT.

The CDR3 spells CASSDGGHRGLFF. Written as DNA, the CDR3 is TGTGCCAGCAGCGACGGGGGACACCGGGGACTGTTTTTT. This rearrangement joins TRBV7-9 to TRBJ1-4; maybe TRBD1 (6 bases). The CDR3 runs 13 residues. With 5 bases removed from V and 13 bases from J, the gap between germline ends came to 17 bases. The V gene's germline CDR1 is SEHNR and CDR2 FQNEAQ (reference sequence).

This clonotype showed up just once. This could be a read error, since a much larger clone is one nucleotide away. The rearrangement links TRBV11-2 to TRBJ2-7; no reliable D call. The CDR3 has 16 residues. Germline CDR1 and CDR2: SGHAT and FQNNGV. V was trimmed by 5 bases and J by 6 bases, leaving 23 bases between them. For the CDR3, the DNA is TGTGCCAGCAGCCCTGGTGTGGTTCCCGCAATCAGCGAGCAGTACTTC. It yields the protein CASSPGVVPAISEQYF. The full variable domain, completed using reference TRBV11-2 and TRBJ2-7, is EAGVAQSPRYKIIEKRQSVAFWCNPISGHATLYWYQQILGQGPKLLIQFQNNGVVDDSQLPKDRFSAERLKGVDSTLKIQPAKLEDSAVYLCASSPGVVPAISEQYFGPGTRLTVT.

This sequence joins TRBV30 and TRBJ1-5; D possibly corresponds to TRBD1 (6 bases). CDR3 size: 16 residues. In germline, CDR1 is GTSNPN, CDR2 SVGIG (reference sequence). Deletions cut 0 bases from V and 2 bases from J, with 14 bases between. The CDR3 bases are TGTGCCTGGAGTGTTCCGGACAGTAGGGGCAATCAGCCCCAGCATTTT. Translating it yields CAWSVPDSRGNQPQHF. Together with reference TRBV30 and TRBJ1-5, the CDR3 gives the full variable domain: SQTIHQWPATLVQPVGSPLSLECTVEGTSNPNLYWYRQAAGRGLQLLFYSVGIGQISSEVPQNLSASRPQDRQFILSSKKLLLSDSGFYLCAWSVPDSRGNQPQHFGDGTRLSIL.

The chain recombines TRBV6-5 with TRBJ1-2; TRBD1 might be the D (6 bases). V was cut by 4 bases and J by 4 bases, with 22 bases left in between. This CDR3 has 17 amino acids. Germline CDR1 is MNHEY and CDR2 is SVGAGI. DNA of the CDR3: TGTGCCAGCAGTTCCTCAACTTACAGGGTTCCCTCCTATGGCTACACCTTC. This gives the protein CASSSSTYRVPSYGYTF.